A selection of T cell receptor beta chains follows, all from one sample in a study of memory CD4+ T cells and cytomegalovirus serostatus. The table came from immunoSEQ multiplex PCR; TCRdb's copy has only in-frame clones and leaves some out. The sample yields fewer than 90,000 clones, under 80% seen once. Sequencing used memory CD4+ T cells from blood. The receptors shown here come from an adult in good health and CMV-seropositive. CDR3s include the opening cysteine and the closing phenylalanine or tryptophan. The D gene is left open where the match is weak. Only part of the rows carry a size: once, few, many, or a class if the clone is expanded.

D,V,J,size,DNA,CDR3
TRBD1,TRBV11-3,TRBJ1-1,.,TGTGCCAGCAGCTCGGGACAGGTAAACACTGAAGCTTTCTTT,CASSSGQVNTEAFF
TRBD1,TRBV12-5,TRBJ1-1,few,TGTGCTAGTACCCCCTCGACAGGGTGGAACACTGAAGCTTTCTTT,CASTPSTGWNTEAFF
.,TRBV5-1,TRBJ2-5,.,TGCGCCAGCAGCTTCCAGGATATGGACGAGACCCAGTACTTC,CASSFQDMDETQYF
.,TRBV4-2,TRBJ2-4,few,TGTGCCAGCAGCCCCGCCCCTGGCGCAGCCACGGGGTTGAACATTCAGTACTTC,CASSPAPGAATGLNIQYF
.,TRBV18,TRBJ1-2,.,TGTGCCAGCTCTGTCGGGACATACTATGGCTACACCTTC,CASSVGTYYGYTF
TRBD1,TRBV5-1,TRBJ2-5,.,TGCGCCAGCAGCTTGGTACAGGGGGCCGGGGGGACCCAGTACTTC,CASSLVQGAGGTQYF
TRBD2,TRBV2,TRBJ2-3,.,TGTGCCAGCAGCCCCGGGGATAGCGGGAGCCGGAGCGCAGATACGCAGTATTTT,CASSPGDSGSRSADTQYF
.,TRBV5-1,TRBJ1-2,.,TGCGCCAGCAGCTTGCAAGGGGATTCCCCCTATGGCTACACCTTC,CASSLQGDSPYGYTF
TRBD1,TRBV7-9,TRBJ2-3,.,TGTGCCAGCAGCTTGGGACAGGTTTCAGATACGCAGTATTTT,CASSLGQVSDTQYF
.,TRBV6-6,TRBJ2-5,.,TGTGCCAGCAGCCCTGACAGCCAAGAGACCCAGTACTTC,CASSPDSQETQYF
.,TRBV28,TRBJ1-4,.,TGTGCCAGCTCACTCTCGGGGCTGGGTGAAAAACTGTTTTTT,CASSLSGLGEKLFF
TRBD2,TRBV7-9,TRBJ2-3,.,TGTGCCAGCAGCTCGGGGACTAGCGGGAGGATCCGGTACACAGATACGCAGTATTTT,CASSSGTSGRIRYTDTQYF
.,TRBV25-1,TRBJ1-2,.,TGTGCCAGCCTCAGTAGGGCCGGCTATGGCTACGCCTTC,CASLSRAGYGYAF
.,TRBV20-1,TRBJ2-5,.,TGCAGTGCTACCCAGCAAGAGACCCAGTACTTC,CSATQQETQYF
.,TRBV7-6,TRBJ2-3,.,TGTGCCAGCAGCTTAATGGGGCGGGAAAGCACAGATACGCAGTATTTT,CASSLMGRESTDTQYF
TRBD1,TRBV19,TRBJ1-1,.,TGTGCCAGTAGTTATTTCGGACAGGGGAACACTGAAGCTTTCTTT,CASSYFGQGNTEAFF
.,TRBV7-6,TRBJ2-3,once,TGTGCCAGCAGCCTTCCTGGGGATACGCAGTATTTT,CASSLPGDTQYF
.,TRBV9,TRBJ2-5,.,TGTGCCAGCAGCGTAGGGGGGGCGCGAGAGACCCAGTACTTC,CASSVGGARETQYF
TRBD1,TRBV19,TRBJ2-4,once,TGTGCCAGTAGTGCCCCGACAGGGGGGTACGAAAACATTCAGTACTTC,CASSAPTGGYENIQYF
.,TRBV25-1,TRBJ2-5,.,TGTGCCAGCAGTGATAGCCCGGGGACCTACCAAGAGACCCAGTACTTC,CASSDSPGTYQETQYF
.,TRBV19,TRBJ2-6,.,TGTGCCAGTAGTATAGGGTCTGGGGCCAACGTCCTGACTTTC,CASSIGSGANVLTF
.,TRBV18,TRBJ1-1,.,TGTGCCAGCTCCTCCATGAACACTGAAGCTTTCTTT,CASSSMNTEAFF
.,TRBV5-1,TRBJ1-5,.,TGCGCCAGCAGCTTGGGAGGGCATCAGCCCCAGCATTTT,CASSLGGHQPQHF
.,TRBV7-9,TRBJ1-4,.,TGTGCCAGCAGCTTAGATGTCGTGGAAAAACTGTTTTTT,CASSLDVVEKLFF
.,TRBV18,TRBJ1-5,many,TGTGCCAGCTCACAAGGAGTAATCTCTAGCAATCAGCCCCAGCATTTT,CASSQGVISSNQPQHF
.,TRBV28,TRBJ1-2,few,TGTGCCAGCAGTTTATCGAATAGGTTTGGCTACACCTTC,CASSLSNRFGYTF
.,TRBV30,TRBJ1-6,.,TGTGCCTGGAGTGTAGCAAGCTCCTATAATTCACCCCTCCACTTT,CAWSVASSYNSPLHF
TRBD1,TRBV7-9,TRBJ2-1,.,TGTGCCAGCAGCGCCAGGGGGTACGAAGTAAATGAGCAGTTCTTC,CASSARGYEVNEQFF
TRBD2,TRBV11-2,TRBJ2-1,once,TGTGCCAGCAGCTCCCGAACCTTAGCGGGGGGGCCTTACAATGAGCAGTTCTTC,CASSSRTLAGGPYNEQFF
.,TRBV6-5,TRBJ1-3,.,TGTGCCAGCACCCCCTCAGGGGGAAACACCATATATTTT,CASTPSGGNTIYF
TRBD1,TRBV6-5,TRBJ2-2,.,TGTGCCAGCAGTTTCGGACAGGGAACCACCGGGGAGCTGTTTTTT,CASSFGQGTTGELFF
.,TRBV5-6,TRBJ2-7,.,TGTGCCAGCAGCCAGTATTACGAGCAGTACTTC,CASSQYYEQYF
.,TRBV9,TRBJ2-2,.,TGTGCCAGCAGCGTAGTACAGGAGGCCGGGGAGCTGTTTTTT,CASSVVQEAGELFF
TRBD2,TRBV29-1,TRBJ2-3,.,TGCAGCGGTGATAGCGGGGTTGCAGATACGCAGTATTTT,CSGDSGVADTQYF
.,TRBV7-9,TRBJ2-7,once,TGTGCCAGCAGCTTAGTGGTAGACAATACCTACGAGCAGTACTTC,CASSLVVDNTYEQYF
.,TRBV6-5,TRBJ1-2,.,TGTGCCAGCAGTTGGCGGGCCGACCTCTATGGCTACACCTTC,CASSWRADLYGYTF
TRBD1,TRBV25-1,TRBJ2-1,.,TGTGCCAGCAGTGAACTCGACAGGGTCTCTTTCAATGAGCAGTTCTTC,CASSELDRVSFNEQFF
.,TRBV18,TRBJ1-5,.,TGTGCCAGCTCACCTGATGACAATCAGCCCCAGCATTTT,CASSPDDNQPQHF